The T cell receptor (beta chain) under discussion was sequenced for a study of shared clonotypes between healthy human individuals. The J segment lost 2 bases and the V segment lost 1 base, leaving 2 bases of the junction unmatched. The CDR3 runs to 14 residues. Germline loops: CDR1 SGHRS, CDR2 YFSETQ. Splitting of CD4+ cells produced CD45RA+ naive and CD45RA-negative memory subsets. This clone has a single count. Other DNA sequences of this sample code for an identical CDR3. Some clones are missing from TCRdb's copy, which holds only in-frame ones; the method was immunoSEQ multiplex PCR. The sample shows around 2.5 million clones, roughly 93% of them seen only once.

This chain joins TRBV5-1 and TRBJ2-7; 8 bases map to TRBD2. The sequencing sample was made of naive CD4+ T cells from PBMCs. Subset indicated: CD45RA+ positively selected. This clonotype originated in a man between 18 and 35 years old in good health. Some clones in this sample may be carry-over from other donors' samples. This CDR3 is CASSLTSGTYEQYF. The CDR3 bases are TGCGCCAGCAGCTTGACTAGCGGAACCTACGAGCAGTACTTC.